The 32 T cell receptor beta chains below were found in one sample sequenced in a study of T cell responses to AZD1222 COVID-19 vaccine. TCRdb's copy holds only in-frame clones and misses some; the assay was immunoSEQ multiplex PCR. The table lists over 95,000 clones, about 89% of them singletons. Sequencing was performed on peripheral blood, taken on day 0 of AZD1222 vaccination. These receptors were obtained from an adult in good health.

A few counts support this clone. The genes are TRBV2 and TRBJ1-5, with 7 bases matching TRBD1. Germline loops: CDR1 SNHLY, CDR2 FYNNEI. This CDR3 is 15 amino acids long. V lost 7 bases, J lost 4 bases, and 10 bases stayed unmatched. The DNA of the CDR3 is TGTGCCAGCACCCTTCGACAGGGCCCAAATCAGCCCCAGCATTTT. Translation: CASTLRQGPNQPQHF.

V usage is TRBV19 and J usage is TRBJ2-3; no clear D gene. V dropped 0 bases and J dropped 8 bases, with 12 bases sitting between them. Germline values: CDR1 LNHDA, CDR2 SQIVND (reference sequence). The CDR3 sequence is 14 residues long. DNA of the CDR3: TGTGCCAGTAGTATAGACCCAGTTACCCTTACGCAGTATTTT. It yields the protein CASSIDPVTLTQYF.

This clone was counted a single time. The J gene is TRBJ1-5, the V gene TRBV6-1; D not resolved. Germline CDR1 MNHNS, CDR2 SASEGT. This CDR3 is 17 amino acids long. Trimming left V 3 bases short and J 2 bases short, with 17 bases between. This chain's CDR3 is CASSESTPGRRNQPQHF. The CDR3 DNA reads as TGTGCCAGCAGTGAGTCAACGCCAGGACGGCGCAATCAGCCCCAGCATTTT.

This clone was seen just once. The chain joins TRBV3-1 (or the pseudogene TRBV3-2) to TRBJ2-1; 11 bases align to TRBD2. J gave up 4 bases and V 3 bases, and 11 bases lay outside the gene matches. The germline V gene has CDR1 LGHDT and CDR2 YNNKEL (reference sequence). The length of the CDR3 is 18 residues. CDR3 amino acids: CASSQKSLGTSGYNEQFF. In nucleotides, the CDR3 is TGTGCCAGCAGCCAGAAAAGTTTGGGGACTAGCGGTTACAATGAGCAGTTCTTC.

The genes are TRBV6-2 or TRBV6-3 and TRBJ2-3; maybe TRBD1 (6 bases). Germline loops: CDR1 MNHEY, CDR2 SVGEGT. V lost 5 bases to trimming and J lost 6 bases, with 15 bases between them. The CDR3 spans 14 residues. CDR3 nucleotides: TGTGCCAGCAGTCAGGGGCACCCCAGGGATACGCAGTATTTT. Its translation is CASSQGHPRDTQYF.

CDR3 protein: CASSLTSGGARSTDTQYF. CDR3 nucleotide sequence: TGTGCCAGCAGCTTGACTAGCGGGGGGGCAAGAAGCACAGATACGCAGTATTTT. The rearrangement joins TRBV7-9 to TRBJ2-3, with 14 bases matching TRBD2. The V gene's germline CDR1 is SEHNR and CDR2 FQNEAQ (reference sequence). Trimming took 3 bases from V and 0 from J; bases not matched to a gene: 5. This CDR3 has 18 residues.

The chain combines TRBV4-2 with TRBJ2-3; the D is unclear. CDR3 length: 16 amino acids. V lost 0 bases to trimming and J lost 1 base, with 11 bases between them. Germline CDR1 LGHNA, CDR2 YNFKEQ. The CDR3 here is CASSQESRPRTDTQYF. The CDR3 bases are TGTGCCAGCAGCCAAGAGTCCCGACCGCGCACAGATACGCAGTATTTT.

The rearrangement joins TRBV12-3 or TRBV12-4 to TRBJ2-7; maybe TRBD1 (5 bases). The CDR3 contains 12 residues. V lost 4 bases to trimming and J lost 3 bases, with 7 bases between them. In nucleotides, the CDR3 is TGTGCCAGCAGTTCCCAGGGCTACGAGCAGTACTTC. It specifies CASSSQGYEQYF.

The chain employs TRBV28 and TRBJ1-3, with 7 bases matching TRBD1. In germline, CDR1 is MDHEN, CDR2 SYDVKM. J gave up 8 bases and V 3 bases, and 4 bases lay outside the gene matches. The CDR3 is 13 amino acids. In DNA form, the CDR3 reads TGTGCCAGCAGTTTTAGACAGGGTTACACCATATATTTT. Its protein is CASSFRQGYTIYF.

V is TRBV4-1 and J is TRBJ2-2; perhaps TRBD2 as D (7 bases). CDR3 length equals 16 residues. CDR1 is MGHRA and CDR2 is YSYEKL in the germline V gene. V was cut by 0 bases and J by 5 bases, with 13 bases left in between. CDR3 sequence (DNA): TGCGCCAGCAGCCAAGAGGGCAGGGGAGGGACCGGGGAGCTGTTTTTT. It specifies CASSQEGRGGTGELFF.

The gene calls are TRBV25-1 and TRBJ1-1; 8 bases agree with TRBD1. Germline CDR1 MGHDK, CDR2 SYGVNS. The J segment lost 5 bases and the V segment lost 1 base, leaving 6 bases of the junction unmatched. The CDR3 totals 15 residues. The CDR3 DNA reads as TGTGCCAGCAGTGAATGGACAGGGTTGTGGACTGAAGCTTTCTTT. This encodes CASSEWTGLWTEAFF.

The chain couples TRBV4-1 to TRBJ2-3; D gene ambiguous. Germline CDR1 reads MGHRA; CDR2 reads YSYEKL. The V end was cut by 3 bases, the J end by 3 bases, with 7 bases between. The length of the CDR3 is 13 residues. CDR3: CASSHLSTDTQYF. The CDR3 region has the DNA TGCGCCAGCAGCCATCTTAGTACAGATACGCAGTATTTT.

The rearrangement uses TRBV6-5 and TRBJ1-6; D call uncertain. Germline V gene sequence: CDR1 MNHEY, CDR2 SVGAGI. The V and J ends lost 8 bases and 0 bases respectively, with 11 bases between them. The CDR3 has 15 amino acids. CDR3 in DNA: TGTGCCAGCGGAAACTGGAGCTCCTATAATTCACCCCTCCACTTT. Its protein is CASGNWSSYNSPLHF.

The sample holds one count of this clone. The chain carries TRBV10-3 and TRBJ1-1; TRBD1 matches at 7 bases. Trimming cost V 6 bases and J 0 bases; bases outside gene matches: 7. The germline V gene has CDR1 ENHRY and CDR2 SYGVKD. This CDR3 contains 15 residues. Here the CDR3 reads CAIRPPTGLNTEAFF. The CDR3, as DNA: TGTGCCATCAGACCCCCGACAGGGCTGAACACTGAAGCTTTCTTT.

This rearrangement joins TRBV7-2 to TRBJ1-4; D not certain. V lost 3 bases, J lost 5 bases, and 13 bases lay in between. Looked up from germline, CDR1 is SGHTA and CDR2 is FQGNSA. CDR3 length: 15 residues. The CDR3 DNA is TGTGCCAGCAGCTTGCTAGGTGGAACGAATGAAAAACTGTTTTTT. Amino acids: CASSLLGGTNEKLFF.

The V call is TRBV7-3, the J call TRBJ2-1; D gene ambiguous. Germline CDR1 is SGHTA and CDR2 is FQGTGA. The CDR3 runs to 14 residues. The V and J ends lost 4 bases and 5 bases respectively, with 12 bases between them. The CDR3 nucleotides are TGTGCCAGCAGCTCCGTTTTCGGTGACAATGAGCAGTTCTTC. Its translation is CASSSVFGDNEQFF.

The chain recombines TRBV19 with TRBJ1-5; unclear D gene. This CDR3 comprises 14 residues. V was shortened by 7 bases and J by 0 bases, with 10 bases between the two germline ends. Germline V gene data show CDR1 as LNHDA and CDR2 as SQIVND (reference sequence). The CDR3 DNA reads as TGTGCCAGTAATCGGGGAATTAGCAATCAGCCCCAGCATTTT. Amino acid sequence: CASNRGISNQPQHF.

V usage is TRBV10-3 and J usage is TRBJ2-7, with TRBD1 matching 7 bases. Looked up from germline, CDR1 is ENHRY and CDR2 is SYGVKD. J lost 2 bases, V lost 6 bases, and 4 bases had no gene match. The CDR3 spans 13 residues. CDR3 region: CAISLGTAYEQYF. The CDR3 DNA follows: TGTGCCATCAGCCTCGGGACAGCCTACGAGCAGTACTTC.

This sequence joins TRBV27 and TRBJ2-3; 8 nucleotides match TRBD2. Germline values: CDR1 MNHEY, CDR2 SMNVEV (reference sequence). The CDR3 has 13 residues. Trimming took 6 bases from V and 11 from J; bases not matched to a gene: 10. The CDR3 DNA follows: TGTGCCAGCAGGAGCGGGGGATCACAGAAGCAGTATTTT. It is translated as CASRSGGSQKQYF.

The J gene is TRBJ1-1, the V gene TRBV7-9; 11 bases fit TRBD1. V shed 4 bases and J 0 bases; nucleotides not matched to a gene: 10. Per the germline V gene, CDR1 is SEHNR and CDR2 is FQNEAQ (reference sequence). The CDR3 has 18 amino acids. The CDR3 spells CASSSSVRDRGMNTEAFF. The CDR3 DNA follows: TGTGCCAGCAGCTCCTCAGTCCGGGACAGGGGGATGAACACTGAAGCTTTCTTT.

V usage is TRBV5-1 and J usage is TRBJ2-2; D is undetermined. The germline V gene has CDR1 SGHRS and CDR2 YFSETQ. CDR3 length: 16 residues. V was clipped by 2 bases and J by 4 bases, with 15 bases between them. In nucleotides, the CDR3 is TGCGCCAGCAGCTTATTAATATGGGTCGGCACCGGGGAGCTGTTTTTT. Protein sequence: CASSLLIWVGTGELFF.

The chain links TRBV7-2 to TRBJ2-5; 10 nucleotides agree with TRBD2. The J segment lost 1 base and the V segment lost 5 bases, leaving 4 bases of the junction unmatched. CDR3 length equals 15 residues. Germline values: CDR1 SGHTA, CDR2 FQGNSA. The CDR3 spells CASSRTSGFQETQYF. CDR3 bases: TGTGCCAGCAGCAGGACTAGCGGATTCCAAGAGACCCAGTACTTC.

The rearrangement uses TRBV24-1 and TRBJ1-2, with D possibly TRBD1 on 6 matching bases. Deletions cut 3 bases from V and 5 bases from J, with 15 bases between. The CDR3 covers 15 residues. Germline CDR1 KGHDR, CDR2 SFDVKD. This CDR3 is CATSDPGPRGYGYTF. CDR3 bases: TGTGCCACCAGTGATCCAGGACCGAGGGGGTATGGCTACACCTTC.

The V gene is TRBV4-2, the J gene TRBJ1-4; TRBD1 agrees at 7 bases. The V and J ends lost 1 base and 0 bases, in that order; junction bases with no gene match: 2. This CDR3 has 16 residues. CDR1 and CDR2 (germline): LGHNA, YNFKEQ. CDR3 coding DNA: TGTGCCAGCAGCCAAGCTCAGGGGGCAACTAATGAAAAACTGTTTTTT. Its protein is CASSQAQGATNEKLFF.

The V call is TRBV4-3, the J call TRBJ1-6, with D perhaps matching TRBD1 (6 bases). CDR3 size: 16 residues. The ends were cut back, 0 bases at V and 10 bases at J, with 16 bases in the middle. Germline values: CDR1 LGHNA, CDR2 YSLEER. For the CDR3, the DNA is TGCGCCAGCAGCCAAGAAGGGGGGGCGAATCGATCACCCCTCCACTTT. Translation: CASSQEGGANRSPLHF.

This chain links TRBV9 with TRBJ2-1; perhaps TRBD1 as D (5 bases). With 5 bases removed from V and 4 bases from J, the gap between germline ends came to 7 bases. Germline values: CDR1 SGDLS, CDR2 YYNGEE. The CDR3 contains 12 residues. The CDR3 here is CASSRGYNEQFF. DNA of the CDR3: TGTGCCAGCAGTAGGGGTTACAATGAGCAGTTCTTC.

This clone has just one count. The chain joins TRBV5-4 to TRBJ2-3; D is uncertain. Germline CDR1 and CDR2: SGHNT and YYREEE (reference sequence). This CDR3 spans 13 amino acids. Trimming pared 0 bases from V and 2 bases from J, leaving 4 bases between. The CDR3 sequence is CASSLDLTDTQYF. CDR3 DNA: TGTGCCAGCAGCTTGGATCTCACAGATACGCAGTATTTT.

The chain has TRBV27 and TRBJ1-4; maybe TRBD1 (5 bases). The CDR3 is 13 residues long. V gave up 4 bases and J gave up 7 bases, with 10 bases separating them. CDR1 and CDR2 (germline): MNHEY, SMNVEV (reference sequence). The CDR3 region is CASSWTIGEKLFF. CDR3 DNA sequence: TGTGCCAGCAGTTGGACAATCGGTGAAAAACTGTTTTTT.

The genes are TRBV3-1 (or the pseudogene TRBV3-2) and TRBJ2-7; D unresolved. The CDR3 covers 13 residues. Between the trimmed V and J ends, which lost 5 bases and 0 bases, there was a span of 8 bases. Germline loops: CDR1 LGHDT, CDR2 YNNKEL (reference sequence). The chain's CDR3 is CASSDTTSYEQYF. The CDR3 DNA reads as TGTGCCAGCAGCGACACCACCTCCTACGAGCAGTACTTC.

The rearrangement joins TRBV24-1 to TRBJ1-4; D is unresolved. Per germline, CDR1 KGHDR and CDR2 SFDVKD. The CDR3 runs to 12 residues. Trimming removed 3 bases from V and 6 bases from J, with 4 bases in between. CDR3 in DNA: TGTGCCACCAGTGATGCCCATGAAAAACTGTTTTTT. This gives the protein CATSDAHEKLFF.

V gene TRBV27 combines with J gene TRBJ2-6, with D possibly matching TRBD1 (6 bases). V lost 1 base, J lost 0 bases, and 16 bases lay in between. The CDR3 sequence is 19 residues long. Per germline, CDR1 MNHEY and CDR2 SMNVEV (reference sequence). The CDR3 DNA reads TGTGCCAGCAGTTTATTTCCGCGGACAGCGCGCTCTGGGGCCAACGTCCTGACTTTC. It encodes CASSLFPRTARSGANVLTF.

The chain links TRBV6-5 to TRBJ1-2; 7 nucleotides agree with TRBD1. V lost 5 bases, J lost 8 bases, and 5 bases stayed unmatched. The CDR3 contains 12 residues. From germline, CDR1 is MNHEY and CDR2 SVGAGI. The CDR3 region is CASSRQGSGYTF. The DNA of the CDR3 is TGTGCCAGCAGTCGACAGGGCTCGGGCTACACCTTC.